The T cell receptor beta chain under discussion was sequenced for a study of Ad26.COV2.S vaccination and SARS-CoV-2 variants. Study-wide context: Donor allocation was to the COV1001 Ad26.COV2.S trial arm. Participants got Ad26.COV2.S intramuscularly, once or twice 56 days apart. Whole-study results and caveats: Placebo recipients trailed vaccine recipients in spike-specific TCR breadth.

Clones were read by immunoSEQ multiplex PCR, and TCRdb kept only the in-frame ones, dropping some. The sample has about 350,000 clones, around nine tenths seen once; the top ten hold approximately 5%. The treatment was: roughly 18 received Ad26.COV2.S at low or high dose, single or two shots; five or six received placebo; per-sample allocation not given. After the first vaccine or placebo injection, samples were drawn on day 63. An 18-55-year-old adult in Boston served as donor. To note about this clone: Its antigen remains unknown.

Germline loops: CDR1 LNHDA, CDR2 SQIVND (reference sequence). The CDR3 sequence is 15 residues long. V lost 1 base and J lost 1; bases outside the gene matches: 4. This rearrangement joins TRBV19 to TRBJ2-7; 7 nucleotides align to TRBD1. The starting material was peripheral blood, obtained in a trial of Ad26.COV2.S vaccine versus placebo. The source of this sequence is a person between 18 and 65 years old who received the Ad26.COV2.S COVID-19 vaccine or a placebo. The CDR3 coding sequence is TGTGCCAGTAGTATAGGTGACAGGGAATCCTACGAGCAGTACTTC. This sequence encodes CASSIGDRESYEQYF.